Listed here are 6 T cell receptor beta chains from one sample, sequenced in a study of blood T cell repertoires in COVID-19. The assay was immunoSEQ multiplex PCR, and TCRdb's table has in-frame clones only and misses some. The sample yields 200,000 to 250,000 clones, about 85% seen once. The source material was PBMCs or T cells enriched from blood (not recorded which). The origin of the receptors is a man aged 25 to 40 who had recovered from COVID-19.

The V gene is TRBV7-9, the J gene TRBJ1-2; TRBD1 matches at 9 bases. The germline V gene encodes CDR1 SEHNR and CDR2 FQNEAQ (reference sequence). V was pared by 5 bases and J by 6 bases, with 4 bases of the junction left unmatched. There are 13 residues in the CDR3. The CDR3 loop reads CASSRGTGHGYTF. The CDR3 DNA reads TGTGCCAGCAGCCGTGGGACAGGGCATGGCTACACCTTC.

V gene TRBV30 combines with J gene TRBJ2-7; 7 nucleotides line up with TRBD1. J was trimmed by 3 bases and V by 4 bases; bases with no gene match: 9. The germline gives CDR1 GTSNPN, CDR2 SVGIG (reference sequence). The CDR3 totals 14 residues. The CDR3 region has the DNA TGTGCCTGGAACCAAATGACAGGGAGCTACGAGCAGTACTTC. This gives the protein CAWNQMTGSYEQYF.

This sequence joins TRBV25-1 and TRBJ2-1; TRBD2 aligns across 8 bases. The CDR3 sequence is 17 residues long. V lost 1 base to trimming and J lost 1 base; unmatched junction nucleotides: 6. Germline values: CDR1 MGHDK, CDR2 SYGVNS. In DNA, the CDR3 is TGTGCCAGCAGTGAATCCGGGACTAGGGGTTCCTACAATGAGCAGTTCTTC. This sequence encodes CASSESGTRGSYNEQFF.

V is TRBV13 and J is TRBJ1-6, with D perhaps TRBD1 (5 bases). Germline values: CDR1 PRHDT, CDR2 FYEKMQ (reference sequence). There are 15 residues in the CDR3. Trimming removed 0 bases at V and 14 bases at J, with 17 bases between. The CDR3 DNA is TGTGCCAGCAGCTTAGGCCTAAGGGGCGCGGGGGCCCTCCACTTT. Protein: CASSLGLRGAGALHF.

The gene calls are TRBV24-1 and TRBJ2-3; 7 nucleotides line up with TRBD1. The junction had 5 bases not matched to a gene; V was cut back by 5 bases and J by 4 bases. From germline, CDR1 is KGHDR and CDR2 SFDVKD. There are 14 residues in the CDR3. CDR3 coding DNA: TGTGCCACCAGTGGGCAGGGGGTGGCAGATACGCAGTATTTT. Its translation is CATSGQGVADTQYF.

The CDR3 protein is CSASMTSRSDTQYF. In DNA, the CDR3 is TGCAGTGCTAGTATGACTAGCAGGTCAGATACGCAGTATTTT. This chain joins TRBV20-1 and TRBJ2-3, with 7 bases that match TRBD2. V lost 3 bases, J lost 4 bases, and 7 bases stayed unmatched. The CDR3 consists of 14 residues. Germline V CDR1 and CDR2: DFQATT, SNEGSKA (reference sequence).